This record covers a single T cell receptor (beta chain). Described time point: persistent/refractory GD, antithyroid drugs over 5 years with positive TRAb. With RNA extracted from PBMCs as input, the TCR library was made. Library construction for TCR beta used iRepertoire HTBI primers and Arm-PCR of CDR3 regions. TCRdb itself ran the multiplex PCR reads through MiXCR, one entry per CDR3 protein. Of under 450,000 distinct CDR3 sequences in the sample, approximately 25% were seen once. This sample is drawn from a study of regulatory T cells in long-lasting Graves disease. This receptor was taken from a middle-aged woman with Graves disease. The sequences come from peripheral blood mononuclear cells (PBMCs), collected when the disease was refractory, from a patient treated with antithyroid drugs.

In DNA form, the CDR3 reads TGCGCCAGCAGCTTGGCAGGGAGAAGCCAGCTGTTTTTT. Translated, it gives CASSLAGRSQLFF. The chain couples TRBV5-1 to TRBJ1-4, with D possibly being TRBD1 (5 bases). V was clipped by 0 bases and J by 14 bases, with 14 bases between them. Germline V gives CDR1 SGHRS, CDR2 YFSETQ. The CDR3 loop spans 13 amino acids. The whole variable domain, filled in from reference TRBV5-1 and TRBJ1-4, reads KAGVTQTPRYLIKTRGQQVTLSCSPISGHRSVSWYQQTPGQGLQFLFEYFSETQRNKGNFPGRFSGRQFSNSRSEMNVSTLELGDSALYLCASSLAGRSQLFFGSGTQLSVL.